The 17 T cell receptor beta chains listed next were all sequenced from one sample in a study of beta chain features in type 1 diabetes. Study outcomes and limitations: Patients with Type 1 diabetes showed moderately but significantly shorter TCRB CDR3s in all four CD4+ subsets.

Antigen specificity for these receptors is unknown. Expressed TCRB transcripts were sequenced because the entire RNA isolate underwent reverse transcription. The data were produced by immunoSEQ multiplex PCR, yet TCRdb's version contains in-frame clones alone and is incomplete. This sample carries some 270,000 clones, 11% of them seen once, and the ten largest clones take more than 0.015%. Sequenced input: naive CD4+ T cells from blood. These receptors came from a man in his thirties or forties with type 1 diabetes.

The chain links TRBV5-6 to TRBJ2-1; D may be TRBD2 (5 bases). CDR1 SGHDT and CDR2 YYEEEE come from the germline V gene. This CDR3 region has 15 residues. The V gene lost 0 bases and the J gene lost 9 bases, with 16 bases spanning the gap. CDR3 nucleotides: TGTGCCAGCAGCTTGGATACTTTGAGGGCGGGTGAGCAGTTCTTC. Translated, it gives CASSLDTLRAGEQFF.

The chain carries TRBV5-1 and TRBJ2-5; TRBD1 matches at 10 bases. The V gene's germline CDR1 is SGHRS and CDR2 YFSETQ. This CDR3 region has 16 residues. After removal of 4 bases from V and 5 bases from J, the junction contained 11 bases not matched to a gene. The CDR3 DNA reads as TGCGCCAGCAGCGGGGACAGGGGTCCCGGGAGGGAGACCCAGTACTTC. Its translation is CASSGDRGPGRETQYF.

This chain connects TRBV30 to TRBJ1-2; D unresolved. Deletions cut 0 bases from V and 3 bases from J, with 5 bases between. In germline, CDR1 is GTSNPN, CDR2 SVGIG (reference sequence). CDR3 length: 12 residues. The CDR3 sequence is CAWSVRYYGYTF. The CDR3, as DNA: TGTGCCTGGAGTGTCCGGTACTATGGCTACACCTTC.

This clone came up a few times. V is TRBV25-1 and J is TRBJ1-1, with 9 bases identical to TRBD1. Germline values: CDR1 MGHDK, CDR2 SYGVNS. This CDR3 region has 15 residues. J gave up 4 bases and V 5 bases, and 8 bases lay outside the gene matches. CDR3 bases: TGTGCCAGCAGTCCGAGCCCGGGACAGGGCACTGAAGCTTTCTTT. This codes for CASSPSPGQGTEAFF. The full variable domain, with the rest looked up from reference TRBV25-1 and TRBJ1-1, is EADIYQTPRYLVIGTGKKITLECSQTMGHDKMYWYQQDPGMELHLIHYSYGVNSTEKGDLSSESTVSRIRTEHFPLTLESARPSHTSQYLCASSPSPGQGTEAFFGQGTRLTVV.

This clone was counted between two and nine times. The chain links TRBV5-6 to TRBJ2-1, with a weak D call TRBD1 (6 bases). This CDR3 is 17 amino acids long. V lost 2 bases to trimming and J lost 3 bases, with 18 bases between them. Germline assignment: CDR1 SGHDT and CDR2 YYEEEE. CDR3 DNA sequence: TGTGCCAGCAGCTTACGAATTACAGGGAAGAGCTACAATGAGCAGTTCTTC. Its translation is CASSLRITGKSYNEQFF.

The V and J genes are TRBV7-2 and TRBJ2-7; maybe TRBD2 (6 bases). Germline loops: CDR1 SGHTA, CDR2 FQGNSA. The CDR3 is 16 residues long. Trimming took off 1 base at V and 2 bases at J, with 15 bases between the two ends. The CDR3 sequence: CASSLVPQGGTYEQYF. The CDR3 DNA reads as TGTGCCAGCAGCTTAGTACCGCAGGGAGGCACCTACGAGCAGTACTTC.

The chain has TRBV21-1 and TRBJ1-2; the table's D call, TRBD1, has no DNA check behind it. TRBV21-1 is termed a pseudogene. The CDR3 covers 12 residues. The CDR3 DNA is TGTGCCAGCAGCCGGACAGTGAACGGCTACACCTTC. Translated, it gives CASSRTVNGYTF.

Concerning this clone itself: Other DNA sequences in the same sample also yield this CDR3. This rearrangement joins TRBV5-1 to TRBJ2-1; maybe TRBD2 (5 bases). This CDR3 is built from 15 residues. Trimming shortened V by 1 base and J by 0 bases, and 8 bases separated the two germline ends. CDR1 and CDR2 from the germline V gene are SGHRS and YFSETQ. CDR3 in DNA: TGCGCCAGCAGCTTGTCGGGGAGCTCCTACAATGAGCAGTTCTTC. Its protein product is CASSLSGSSYNEQFF.

This clone was detected only a few times. The chain has TRBV7-3 and TRBJ2-3, with 7 positions matching TRBD1. The CDR3 contains 14 residues. Germline CDR1 SGHTA, CDR2 FQGTGA. Unmatched junction bases numbered 2, after V lost 3 bases and J lost 2 bases. This CDR3 reads CASSFGTVTDTQYF. The CDR3, as DNA: TGTGCCAGCAGCTTCGGGACAGTCACAGATACGCAGTATTTT.

This chain links TRBV19 with TRBJ1-3; D is perhaps TRBD1 (5 bases). CDR1 LNHDA and CDR2 SQIVND come from the germline V gene (reference sequence). V lost 9 bases and J 2 bases, leaving 11 bases between the germline ends. The CDR3 loop spans 13 amino acids. Written as DNA, the CDR3 is TGTGCCAGCAGGGCGAGCGCTGGAAACACCATATATTTT. It is translated as CASRASAGNTIYF.

The chain uses TRBV7-2 and TRBJ1-6, with 8 bases lining up with TRBD1. J gave up 8 bases and V 1 base, and 4 bases lay outside the gene matches. Germline V gives CDR1 SGHTA, CDR2 FQGNSA. The CDR3 runs to 15 residues. The DNA of the CDR3 is TGTGCCAGCAGCTTAGTCAGGGGGCTGGATTCACCCCTCCACTTT. As protein: CASSLVRGLDSPLHF.

In its sample, this clone was seen a few times. V and J are TRBV19 and TRBJ2-7; 8 bases are a match to TRBD1. V trimming: 3 bases; J trimming: 0 bases; junction bases outside the gene matches: 7. Germline values: CDR1 LNHDA, CDR2 SQIVND (reference sequence). This CDR3 comprises 16 residues. The CDR3 region is CASSILPGQASYEQYF. CDR3 coding DNA: TGTGCCAGTAGTATCCTACCGGGACAGGCCTCCTACGAGCAGTACTTC.

The rearrangement links TRBV2 to TRBJ1-4, with 8 positions matching TRBD1. V shed 4 bases and J 2 bases; nucleotides not matched to a gene: 3. This CDR3 has 15 residues. Germline CDR1 SNHLY, CDR2 FYNNEI. The CDR3 protein is CASSARQGTNEKLFF. The CDR3 DNA follows: TGTGCCAGCAGTGCCCGACAGGGGACTAATGAAAAACTGTTTTTT. The full variable domain, with the rest looked up from reference TRBV2 and TRBJ1-4, is EPEVTQTPSHQVTQMGQEVILRCVPISNHLYFYWYRQILGQKVEFLVSFYNNEISEKSEIFDDQFSVERPDGSNFTLKIRSTKLEDSAMYFCASSARQGTNEKLFFGSGTQLSVL.

This chain uses TRBV19 with TRBJ1-5; D is uncertain. V lost 7 bases, J lost 3 bases, and 13 bases lay in between. The germline V gene has CDR1 LNHDA and CDR2 SQIVND (reference sequence). The CDR3 runs 14 residues. CDR3: CASNLHRANQPQHF. In DNA, the CDR3 is TGTGCCAGTAACCTCCACAGAGCCAATCAGCCCCAGCATTTT. Supplemented by reference TRBV19 and TRBJ1-5, the full variable domain reads DGGITQSPKYLFRKEGQNVTLSCEQNLNHDAMYWYRQDPGQGLRLIYYSQIVNDFQKGDIAEGYSVSREKKESFPLTVTSAQKNPTAFYLCASNLHRANQPQHFGDGTRLSIL.

This clone was counted a few times. The chain uses TRBV30 and TRBJ2-2, with D possibly matching TRBD2 (5 bases). The ends were cut back, 2 bases at V and 6 bases at J, with 10 bases in the middle. Germline assignment: CDR1 GTSNPN and CDR2 SVGIG (reference sequence). This CDR3 contains 13 residues. Written as DNA, the CDR3 is TGTGCCTGGAGTTCGGGGTATCCCGGGGAGCTGTTTTTT. It encodes CAWSSGYPGELFF.

This clone was detected only a few times. The chain is built from TRBV5-6 and TRBJ1-6; TRBD1 aligns across 9 bases. This CDR3 has 15 residues. Germline lookup yields CDR1 SGHDT and CDR2 YYEEEE. V lost 7 bases, J lost 7 bases, and 9 bases stayed unmatched. In DNA form, the CDR3 reads TGTGCCAGCGTGACAGGGGGAGCGTGGAATTCACCCCTCCACTTT. Translated: CASVTGGAWNSPLHF.

This clone was found once. CDR3 DNA sequence: TGTGCCAGCAGCTTAATGGCAGGGGACTATGGCTACACCTTC. Its translation: CASSLMAGDYGYTF. The gene calls are TRBV7-3 and TRBJ1-2; D is perhaps TRBD1 (6 bases). Germline V gives CDR1 SGHTA, CDR2 FQGTGA. The CDR3 totals 14 residues. Trimming left V 1 base short and J 3 bases short, with 9 bases between.